The T cell receptor (beta chain) under discussion was sequenced for a study of T cells after yellow fever vaccination (dated by TCRdb to about 2019). Some background on the complete study: Libraries from fractions with low cell numbers were prepared with the SMART-Seq v4 Ultra Low Input RNA kit. To follow T-cell clones before and after both primary and booster YFV17D yellow fever vaccination, bulk TCR alpha and beta repertoires underwent longitudinal sequencing. Blood was drawn at multiple timepoints before and after primary and secondary immunization, with bulk PBMC replicates and cell subsets isolated. Two healthy male donors, one aged 18 to 30 and one aged 30 to 40 years, were included in the cohort. General study outcomes and caveats: Computational filtering was required because FACS-sorted repertoires could contain abundant contaminating clonotypes from the bulk population. The secondary T-cell response was found to be weaker but faster than the primary response, with a peak reached on day 5 rather than on day 15. Because the study included only a couple of donors, the extent to which the findings can be generalized is limited. A small share of clonotypes occurred in both CD4 and CD8 compartments, likely arising from convergent recombination. Most clones expanded after primary vaccination (around 96% of CD4 and roughly 90% of CD8) were re-detected after the booster, suggesting that broad memory maintenance occurred.

Sequencing was carried out with an Illumina NovaSeq 6000. Synthesis of TCR cDNA relied on 5'RACE template switching, a step that introduced a universal primer site along with unique molecular identifiers. cDNA synthesis was primed from both the TCR alpha and TCR beta constant segments. Libraries were amplified in two PCR steps, with sample barcodes and sequencing adapters added in the second step. Libraries were sequenced on Illumina HiSeq 2500 (2x100 bp) or NovaSeq (2x150 bp). From the authors' description of their analysis: MIGEC was used to demultiplex reads and collapse the reads into UMI consensus sequences, and MiXCR was used for V(D)J alignment. Vaccine-responding clonotypes were identified with edgeR using replicate PBMC samples, with FDR below 0.01 and a log2 fold change above 5 up to day 15 being required. Each bulk clonotype was labeled CD4 or CD8 based on which sequenced repertoire, CD4 or CD8, contained the clonotype at higher abundance. TCRdb ran its own pipeline on the public reads, namely fastp trimming at Q25 and MiXCR clone calling, and kept in-frame beta chains. Each record represents a unique CDR3 protein, reported with the most common genes and DNA among its rows. TCRdb's processing, not the authors' own work, is the source of the V and J calls. The sample yields around 340,000 distinct CDR3 sequences; around 13% were counted once. The ten top clones hold 3.2% of the sample.

What this sample's treatment or condition label stands for: live attenuated yellow fever vaccine strain. A standard Ficoll-Paque protocol was used to isolate PBMCs from peripheral blood. Dynabeads CD4 and CD8 positive selection kits were used to isolate the CD4 and CD8 T-cell fractions. RNA was extracted with TriZol from bulk PBMCs, CD4 and CD8 fractions, and dextramer-positive and dextramer-negative fractions. On this clonotype itself: No antigen is known for it. No quality values exist for individual bases; no much larger clone is one base distant.

The TCR originated in a man younger than 35 who received the YFV17D yellow fever vaccine. The material was CD4+ T cells sorted from PBMCs, obtained 15 days after the yellow fever booster vaccination.

The bases are TGTGCCATCAGTGACGGGCAGGGGAATAGCAATCAGCCCCAGCATTTT. This translates into CAISDGQGNSNQPQHF. The rearranged chain carries TRBV10-3 and TRBJ1-5; TRBD1 is a possible D gene, resting on 6 matching bases. The CDR3 runs 16 amino acids, cysteine and phenylalanine included. The only DNA kept is the CDR3, 48 bases in frame from the first base. V is pared back by 3 bases and J by 0 bases, with 12 bases lying between the germline termini. CDR1 and CDR2 are drawn from the germline V gene: ENHRY, SYGVKD.